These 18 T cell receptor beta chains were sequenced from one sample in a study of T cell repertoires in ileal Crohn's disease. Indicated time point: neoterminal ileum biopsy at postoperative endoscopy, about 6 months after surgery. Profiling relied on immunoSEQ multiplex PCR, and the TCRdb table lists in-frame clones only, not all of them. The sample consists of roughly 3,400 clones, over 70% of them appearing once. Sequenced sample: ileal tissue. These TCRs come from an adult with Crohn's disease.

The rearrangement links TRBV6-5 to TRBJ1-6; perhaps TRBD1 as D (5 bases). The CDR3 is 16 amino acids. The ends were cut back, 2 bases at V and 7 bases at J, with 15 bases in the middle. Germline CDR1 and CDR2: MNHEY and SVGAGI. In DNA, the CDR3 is TGTGCCAGCAGTTACCAGGGCCAACAGAGGAATTCACCCCTCCACTTT. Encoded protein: CASSYQGQQRNSPLHF.

For the CDR3, the DNA is TGTGCCAGCAGCCAAGGGCGGGCTTTTAGTGGAACTAATGAAAAACTGTTTTTT. It specifies CASSQGRAFSGTNEKLFF. J is TRBJ1-4 and V is TRBV4-2; no clear D. V was shortened by 1 base and J by 1 base, with 16 bases between the two germline ends. The CDR3 length is 18 residues. Germline V CDR1 and CDR2: LGHNA, YNFKEQ.

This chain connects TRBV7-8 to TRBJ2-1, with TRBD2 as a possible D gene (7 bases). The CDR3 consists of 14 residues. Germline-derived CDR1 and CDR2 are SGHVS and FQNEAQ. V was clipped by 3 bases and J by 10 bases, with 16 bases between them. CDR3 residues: CASSFLRGGREQFF. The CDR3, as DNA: TGTGCCAGCAGCTTCCTGAGGGGGGGCCGAGAGCAGTTCTTC.

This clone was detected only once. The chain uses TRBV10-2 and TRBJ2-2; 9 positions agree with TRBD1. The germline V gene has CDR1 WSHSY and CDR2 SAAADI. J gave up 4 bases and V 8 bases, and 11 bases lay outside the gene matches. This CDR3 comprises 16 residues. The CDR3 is CASSFTGGAGTGELFF. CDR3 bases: TGCGCCAGCTCCTTCACAGGGGGCGCAGGCACCGGGGAGCTGTTTTTT.

CDR3 residues: CSVVGGADTEAFF. The CDR3 DNA reads TGCAGCGTTGTTGGGGGCGCGGACACTGAAGCTTTCTTT. This rearrangement joins TRBV29-1 to TRBJ1-1; D perhaps matches TRBD1 (6 bases). The CDR3 totals 13 residues. Germline V gene lookup returns CDR1 SQVTM and CDR2 ANQGSEA. Trimming stripped 4 bases from V and 3 bases from J, with 12 bases between.

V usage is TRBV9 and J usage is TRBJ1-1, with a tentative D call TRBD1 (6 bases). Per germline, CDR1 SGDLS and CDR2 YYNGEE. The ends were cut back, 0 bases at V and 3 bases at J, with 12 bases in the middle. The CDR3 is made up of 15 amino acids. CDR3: CASSVGGGRDTEAFF. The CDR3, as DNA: TGTGCCAGCAGCGTAGGTGGGGGCAGGGACACTGAAGCTTTCTTT.

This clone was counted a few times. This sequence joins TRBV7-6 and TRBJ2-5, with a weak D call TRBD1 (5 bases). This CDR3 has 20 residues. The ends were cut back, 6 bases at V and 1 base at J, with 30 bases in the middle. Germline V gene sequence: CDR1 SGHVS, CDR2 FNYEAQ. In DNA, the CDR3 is TGTGCCAGCAGTTTGATGGTTATCCCCCACGAGTTCCAGGGCCAAGAGACCCAGTACTTC. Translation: CASSLMVIPHEFQGQETQYF.

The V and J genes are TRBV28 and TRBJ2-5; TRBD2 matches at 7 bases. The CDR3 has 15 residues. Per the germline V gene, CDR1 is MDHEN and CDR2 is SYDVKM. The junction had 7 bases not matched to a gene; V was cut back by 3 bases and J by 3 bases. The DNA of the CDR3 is TGTGCCAGCAGTTTGCCGCGGGAGAAGGAAGAGACCCAGTACTTC. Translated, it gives CASSLPREKEETQYF.

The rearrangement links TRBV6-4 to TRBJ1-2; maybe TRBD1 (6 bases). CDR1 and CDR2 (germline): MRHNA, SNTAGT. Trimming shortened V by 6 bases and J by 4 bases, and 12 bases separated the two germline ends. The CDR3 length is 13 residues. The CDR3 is CASRPGHSYGYTF. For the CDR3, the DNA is TGTGCCAGCAGGCCGGGACACAGCTATGGCTACACCTTC.

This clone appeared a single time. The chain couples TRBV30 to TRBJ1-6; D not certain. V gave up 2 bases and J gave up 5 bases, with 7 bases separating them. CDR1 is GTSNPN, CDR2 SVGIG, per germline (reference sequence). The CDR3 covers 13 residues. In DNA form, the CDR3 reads TGTGCCTGGAGTAGGCAGGATAATTCACCCCTCCACTTT. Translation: CAWSRQDNSPLHF. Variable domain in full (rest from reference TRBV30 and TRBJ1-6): SQTIHQWPATLVQPVGSPLSLECTVEGTSNPNLYWYRQAAGRGLQLLFYSVGIGQISSEVPQNLSASRPQDRQFILSSKKLLLSDSGFYLCAWSRQDNSPLHFGNGTRLTVT.

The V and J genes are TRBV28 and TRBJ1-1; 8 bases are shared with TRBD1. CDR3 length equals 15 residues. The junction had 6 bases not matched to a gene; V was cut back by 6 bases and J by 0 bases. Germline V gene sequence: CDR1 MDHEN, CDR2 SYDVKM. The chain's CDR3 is CASRNTGGMNTEAFF. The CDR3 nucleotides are TGTGCCAGCAGAAATACAGGGGGTATGAACACTGAAGCTTTCTTT.

DNA for the CDR3: TGTGCCAGCAGCTTGGGACAGGAGGCTGAAGCTTTCTTT. Residues: CASSLGQEAEAFF. The chain joins TRBV7-9 to TRBJ1-1; the match to TRBD1 covers 8 bases. V lost 3 bases and J lost 6; bases outside the gene matches: 3. The length of the CDR3 is 13 residues. Germline lookup yields CDR1 SEHNR and CDR2 FQNEAQ (reference sequence). Full variable domain (missing parts from reference TRBV7-9 and TRBJ1-1): DTGVSQNPRHKITKRGQNVTFRCDPISEHNRLYWYRQTLGQGPEFLTYFQNEAQLEKSRLLSDRFSAERPKGSFSTLEIQRTEQGDSAMYLCASSLGQEAEAFFGQGTRLTVV.

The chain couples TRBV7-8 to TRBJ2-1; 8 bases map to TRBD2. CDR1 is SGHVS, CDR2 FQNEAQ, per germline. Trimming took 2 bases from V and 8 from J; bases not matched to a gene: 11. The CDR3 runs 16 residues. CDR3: CASSLLYGLAVYEQFF. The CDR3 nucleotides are TGTGCCAGCAGCTTACTCTACGGACTAGCAGTCTATGAGCAGTTCTTC. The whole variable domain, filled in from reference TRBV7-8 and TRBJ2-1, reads GAGVSQSPRYKVAKRGQDVALRCDPISGHVSLFWYQQALGQGPEFLTYFQNEAQLDKSGLPSDRFFAERPEGSVSTLKIQRTQQEDSAVYLCASSLLYGLAVYEQFFGPGTRLTVL.

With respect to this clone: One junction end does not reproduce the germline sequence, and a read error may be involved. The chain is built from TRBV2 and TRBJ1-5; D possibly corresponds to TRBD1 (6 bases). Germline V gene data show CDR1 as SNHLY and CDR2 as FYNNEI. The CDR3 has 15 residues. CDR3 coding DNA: TGTGCCAGCAGAGAAGGACAGCTGAGCAATCAGCCCCAGCATTTT. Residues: CASREGQLSNQPQHF.

DNA of the CDR3: TGTGCCAGCAGTTTTCGGGCGGGACCCCTCGGGAACAATGAGCAGTTCTTC. This encodes CASSFRAGPLGNNEQFF. The rearrangement links TRBV28 to TRBJ2-1, with D possibly TRBD2 on 6 matching bases. Germline CDR1 is MDHEN and CDR2 is SYDVKM. The CDR3 is 17 amino acids. V was trimmed by 3 bases and J by 5 bases, leaving 20 bases between them.

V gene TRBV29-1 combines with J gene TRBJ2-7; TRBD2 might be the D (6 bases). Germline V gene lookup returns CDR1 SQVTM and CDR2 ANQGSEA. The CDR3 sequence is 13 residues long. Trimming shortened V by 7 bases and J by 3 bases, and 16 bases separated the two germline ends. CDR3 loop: CSAHKAGSYEQYF. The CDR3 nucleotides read TGCAGCGCCCACAAGGCCGGGAGCTACGAGCAGTACTTC.

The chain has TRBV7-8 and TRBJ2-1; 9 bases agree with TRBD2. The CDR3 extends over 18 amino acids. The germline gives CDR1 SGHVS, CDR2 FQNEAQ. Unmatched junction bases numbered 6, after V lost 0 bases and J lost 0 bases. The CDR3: CASSLAGLALRSYNEQFF. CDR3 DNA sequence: TGTGCCAGCAGCTTAGCGGGACTAGCTCTCCGCTCCTACAATGAGCAGTTCTTC.

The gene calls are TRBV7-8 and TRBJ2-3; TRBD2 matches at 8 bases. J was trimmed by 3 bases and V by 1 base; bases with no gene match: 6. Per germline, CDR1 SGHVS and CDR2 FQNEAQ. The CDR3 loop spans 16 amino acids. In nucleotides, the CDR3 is TGTGCCAGCAGCTTAGGTCGGGGGGGCGTGACAGATACGCAGTATTTT. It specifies CASSLGRGGVTDTQYF.